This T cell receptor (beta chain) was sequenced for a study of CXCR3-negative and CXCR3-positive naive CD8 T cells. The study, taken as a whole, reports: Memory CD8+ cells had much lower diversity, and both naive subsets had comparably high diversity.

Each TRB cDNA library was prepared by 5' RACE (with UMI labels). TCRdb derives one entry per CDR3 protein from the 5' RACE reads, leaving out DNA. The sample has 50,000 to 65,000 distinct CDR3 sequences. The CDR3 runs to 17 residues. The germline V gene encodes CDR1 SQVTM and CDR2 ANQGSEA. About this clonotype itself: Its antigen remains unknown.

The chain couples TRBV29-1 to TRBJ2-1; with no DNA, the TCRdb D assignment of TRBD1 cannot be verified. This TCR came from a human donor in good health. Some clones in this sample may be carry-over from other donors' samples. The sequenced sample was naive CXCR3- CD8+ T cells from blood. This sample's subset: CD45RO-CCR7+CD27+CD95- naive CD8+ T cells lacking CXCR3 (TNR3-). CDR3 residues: CSVDSFTGQGAYNEQFF.